This is a list of T cell receptor beta chains from one sample in a study of tumor and adjacent non-tumor tissue in lung cancer. In TCRdb, the multiplex PCR reads were re-called with MiXCR into one record per CDR3 protein. Altogether tens of thousands of distinct CDR3 sequences are present, roughly 80% being singletons, with the ten largest covering approximately 51%. The source material was distant non-tumor lung tissue. These receptors were taken from a man in his 60s with non-small cell lung cancer. CDR3s include the opening cysteine and the closing phenylalanine or tryptophan. Clone size is shown for a subset of rows, as once, few, many or a class of expanded clone.

CDR3aa | v_gene | abundance
CGSSFMPEQYF | TRBV11-2 | -
CGASGGTTSEQYF | TRBV20-1 | -
CSVGTSGSPGQYF | TRBV29-1 | -
CAISSLATRELFF | TRBV12-3/TRBV12-4 | -
CASSQDTYEQFF | TRBV4-2 | once
CVSSRDMQGATNEKLFF | TRBV4-2 | -
CASRLRVDTMELFF | TRBV4-1 | -
CSSTPGGTWDYYGYTF | TRBV4-1 | -
CASSLIGTPNTEAFF | TRBV5-1 | many
CASSLSGDNPYEQYF | TRBV7-9 | -
CAIQGNNQPQHF | TRBV28 | -
CSARTPGHGKDTPYF | TRBV20-1 | -
CASSLGGDINSNLHF | TRBV11-2 | -
CATSDSTSGRQETQYF | TRBV24-1 | many
CASSYSSGDYEQYF | TRBV6-5 | -